A single T cell receptor beta chain is shown here with its context. Its antigen is currently not known. The read comes to an end 3 residues before the CDR3 does, leaving the germline J gene to fill in the end. Using the immunoSEQ assay, multiplex PCR amplified TCR beta CDR3 regions from an average of about 1,200 ng of genomic DNA per sample. To correct primer bias, the assay used a complete synthetic TCR repertoire to set an amplification baseline. Amplicons were sequenced on the Illumina platform. The authors processed their data as follows. Sequences were error-corrected by clustering with frequency ratios and a modified nearest-neighbor algorithm and were then analyzed in the immunoSEQ Analyzer with IMGT gene definitions. At each rarefaction depth, TCR richness and evenness were averaged over 20 rarefaction repeats, and samples with fewer sequences than the depth were excluded. V, D and J gene relative abundances were compared between groups with Wilcoxon rank sum tests, applying FDR correction. For the blinded duplicates, the intraclass correlation was roughly 96% for TCR richness and averaged about 76% across about 66 gene segments. TCRdb re-hosts the immuneACCESS table, in-frame sequences only. Its copies lack some clones; in the studies checked, an unresolved V gene accounts for under half of them, and the cause for the rest is not known. That table supplies the V and J calls and clone size; D and trimming were determined from the DNA. The sample table on file contains some 40,000 clones. The top ten clonotypes cover under 8.5% of the sample.

Every participant had a single incident cervical HPV16 infection, and prevalent HPV16 infections were excluded. Cervical HPV DNA was detected with MY09/MY11 PCR, and genotyping was done with dot-blot hybridization. Approximately 15 mL of heparinized blood were centrifuged, and the buffy coat was aliquoted, frozen at -30°C, then stored at -80°C. QIAGEN kits were used to extract genomic DNA from buffy coat specimens. The cysteine opens and the phenylalanine closes a CDR3 of 16 amino acids. Part of the CDR3 DNA is given, 39 bases translated from base 1. The germline ends are 13 bases apart after V is trimmed by 2 bases and J by 1 base. CDR1 and CDR2, per the germline V gene, are KGHSH and LQKENI. This entry is derived from a study of T cells in women clearing cervical HPV infection (dated by TCRdb to the late 2010s). Some background on the complete study: The cases were fewer than 30 women with histologically confirmed HPV16-related CIN3 or worse, and 2 of these cases were invasive cancers. Controls were some 26 women whose single incident HPV16 infection cleared within 12 months without precancer or cancer developing. Blood from cases was collected at the visit where the lesion was first found, while blood from controls was collected once the infection could no longer be detected. Among cases, blood sampling came a median of almost 150 days after lesion detection, with an interquartile range of about 80 to 230 days. HLA typing was available for only a few women, so HLA type could not be excluded as a confounder. This exploratory proof-of-principle case-control study, nested within the Guanacaste HPV Natural History Study in Costa Rica, compared TCR repertoires among women with different cervical HPV16 outcomes. Cases and controls were matched on age within five years and on year of sample collection. Cases had a median age of almost 35 years compared with approximately 41 for controls, and baseline characteristics showed no significant differences between the groups. In the parent cohort, some 10,000 women aged 18 or older were enrolled in Guanacaste, Costa Rica, during about 1992 to 1995 and were followed for seven years. As quality controls, five blinded duplicates were added to each group, bringing the total to roughly 60 samples made up of some 50 participants and about 10 replicates.

Results and caveats for the whole study, not just this receptor: Random forest classifiers that combined richness and V gene abundances separated cases from controls with an estimated AUC of approximately 0.79. Lower TRBV6-7 relative abundance was observed in cases than in controls (roughly 0.12% versus 0.15%; Bonferroni P = 0.0008). The cross-sectional design could not show whether associations preceded infection or resulted from it; effector/memory subsets and HPV-specific T cells were not isolated. Significantly higher TCR repertoire richness was observed in CIN3+ cases than in controls across sequencing depths, whereas no difference in evenness was found. Because the number of T cells in each sample was unknown, differences in richness could reflect differing T-cell content rather than repertoire biology.

The V and J segments used are TRBV18 and TRBJ2-3; tentative D gene TRBD2, with 6 bases matching. Specimen: blood buffy coat. The sequence was collected from a woman between 18 and 69 years old with a cervical HPV16 infection that either progressed to CIN3+ or cleared (not recorded which). CDR3 DNA, as far as it was read: TGTGCCAGCTCACCATGGGCCGGGGGAGGCACAGATACG. Translated, it gives CASSPWAGGGTDT. In full, the CDR3 is CASSPWAGGGTDTQYF.